The source of this TCR beta chain is a study of blood T cell repertoires in COVID-19. The method was immunoSEQ multiplex PCR; TCRdb's version includes in-frame clones alone and lacks a portion of them. The sample shows 75,000 to 100,000 clones, approximately 82% of them seen only once. The CDR3 contains 14 residues. Germline CDR1 and CDR2: LGHNA and YSLEER. V was pared by 0 bases and J by 4 bases, with 9 bases between. The sample comprised peripheral blood. V gene TRBV4-3 combines with J gene TRBJ1-1; D is possibly TRBD1 (5 bases). The source of this sequence is a human donor in a cohort sampled during active COVID-19. The CDR3 bases are TGCGCCAGCAGCCAAGAAGGCGGGACCACTGAAGCTTTCTTT. This translates into CASSQEGGTTEAFF.